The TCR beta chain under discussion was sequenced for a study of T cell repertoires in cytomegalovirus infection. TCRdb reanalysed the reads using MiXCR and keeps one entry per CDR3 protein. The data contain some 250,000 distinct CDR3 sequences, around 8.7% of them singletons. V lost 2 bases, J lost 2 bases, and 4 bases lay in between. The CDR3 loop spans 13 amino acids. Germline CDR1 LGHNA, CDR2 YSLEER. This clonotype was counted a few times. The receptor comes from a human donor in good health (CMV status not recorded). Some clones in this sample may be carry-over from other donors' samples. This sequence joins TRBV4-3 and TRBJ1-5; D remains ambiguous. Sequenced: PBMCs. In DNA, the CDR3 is TGCGCCAGCAGCCAACTCGGCAATCAGCCCCAGCATTTT. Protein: CASSQLGNQPQHF.